The present TCR beta chain was sequenced within a study of T-cell reconstitution after alpha-beta-depleted transplantation in children listed by TCRdb under 2016. Background on the whole study: The study quantitatively tracked T-cell immune reconstitution after TCRalphabeta/CD19-depleted allogeneic hematopoietic cell transplantation in children using TCR repertoire profiling.

Library preparation employed PCR. Sequenced on an Illumina HiSeq 2500. To normalize quantification of the TCRbeta repertoire, the TCR libraries were built with molecular barcoding that relied on unique molecular identifiers. TCRdb passed the public sequencing reads through fastp at Q25 and MiXCR, retaining productive beta sequences. For every CDR3 protein sequence, its rows merge into one entry that carries the most common genes and DNA. The sample table lists a few hundred thousand distinct CDR3 sequences, approximately 10% of them with a count of one. About 2.3% of the sample lies in the top ten. The CDR3 sequence holds 12 residues, the cysteine and phenylalanine included. The germline V gene (reference sequence) gives CDR1 as DFQATT and CDR2 as SNEGSKA. This clonotype was observed a few times. This clone's antigen is unknown. It is unclear where the CDR3 begins or ends on the DNA, so no DNA is shown, and the CDR3 is as TCRdb lists it.

This TCR was recovered from a human donor who donated a stem cell graft to a child with acute lymphoblastic leukemia. Sequences were derived from PBMCs from the stem cell graft donor, sampled from the stem cell graft. The rearranged segments are TRBV20-1 and TRBJ1-1. This receptor has the CDR3 CSARGVGEGTFF.